The following is a T cell receptor beta chain sequence with its context. Its specificity is unknown. The data were taken from a study of T cell responses to AZD1222 COVID-19 vaccine. Sequencing was performed with immunoSEQ multiplex PCR; in TCRdb, only in-frame clones are kept and a portion is missing. The sample carries around 86,000 clones, 90% recorded once. General study points: Per reports, nearly half of all spike-specific TCRs target regions that are unmutated in variants.

This sequence originates from an adult in good health. The sequencing here drew on peripheral blood, taken on day 0 of AZD1222 vaccination.

CDR3 loop: CASSLGRLTGNTIYF. CDR3 DNA sequence: TGTGCCAGCAGCTTAGGGCGGCTCACTGGAAACACCATATATTTT. V usage is TRBV7-2 and J usage is TRBJ1-3, with D unclear. Trimming took 1 base from V and 2 from J, leaving 9 bases between them. The germline gives CDR1 SGHTA, CDR2 FQGNSA. This CDR3 has 15 residues. Together with reference TRBV7-2 and TRBJ1-3, the CDR3 gives the full variable domain: GAGVSQSPSNKVTEKGKDVELRCDPISGHTALYWYRQSLGQGLEFLIYFQGNSAPDKSGLPSDRFSAERTGGSVSTLTIQRTQQEDSAVYLCASSLGRLTGNTIYFGEGSWLTVV.